This T cell receptor beta chain was profiled in a study of patients and donors after allogeneic stem cell transplantation. Germline values: CDR1 SEHNR, CDR2 FQNEAQ (reference sequence). The CDR3 is 12 amino acids. Trimming stripped 4 bases from V and 4 bases from J, with 6 bases between. Each CDR3 protein gets one entry after TCRdb re-called the RT-PCR reads with MiXCR. The table lists over 400,000 distinct CDR3 sequences, approximately 16% of them singletons. A single count supports this clonotype. This sequence originates from a human donor who was either an allogeneic HSCT recipient or a stem cell or donor lymphocyte infusion donor (not recorded which). It is not recorded whose cells these are; they may come from a transplant donor. The material sequenced was blood, either unsorted or a sorted T cell fraction (not recorded which). The chain recombines TRBV7-9 with TRBJ2-3; D is undetermined. The chain's CDR3 is CASSSQADTQYF. CDR3 nucleotides: TGTGCCAGCAGCTCCCAGGCAGATACGCAGTATTTT.